This T cell receptor (beta chain) was captured in a study of blood T cell repertoires in COVID-19 (dated by TCRdb to 2019 to 2021). Regarding the research as a whole: Collaborator samples came from the United States, Italy and Spain and covered acute and convalescent phases of COVID-19. Samples were obtained from the ongoing ImmuneRACE study (first 160 participants) and from about 1,300 subjects provided by 6 global collaborators. A freely available public database, intended as a resource for researchers studying the immune response to SARS-CoV-2, is where the repertoires were released. Where available, HLA class I and class II types were taken from metadata supplied by the sample provider and were not determined by assay-based typing. A de-identified subject ID, COVID-19 status, age in years and sex were almost always included in the sample metadata. Deeply sampled blood TCRbeta repertoires from subjects exposed to, actively infected with, or recovered from COVID-19 were included in the dataset. The material from the prospective study consisted of cDNA or gDNA derived from T cells, B-cell-depleted T cells, or PBMCs. Overall study results and their limits: The quantity of clinical and demographic metadata differed by source and by participant and was supplied without curation.

The junction carries 9 bases between V and J, which are trimmed by 3 bases and 1 base respectively. CDR1 and CDR2 were assigned from the germline V gene (reference sequence) as GTSNPN and SVGIG. The CDR3 spans 13 residues, from the cysteine through the phenylalanine. The read is trimmed to its CDR3 DNA, 39 bases read in frame from base 1. TCRbeta CDR3 regions were amplified from genomic DNA by means of the immunoSEQ Assay, a bias-controlled multiplex PCR. Turning to the authors' computational methods: The number of nucleated cells in each sample was estimated by amplification of reference gene primers within the assay. Sequence reads were collapsed and filtered to measure the absolute abundance of every unique TCRbeta CDR3 rearrangement. For each sample, productive Simpson clonality was calculated as the square root of Simpson's diversity index across productive rearrangements. TCRdb's version of the immuneACCESS table is confined to in-frame rearrangements and falls short of the full clone set. An unresolved V gene accounts for under half of the shortfall where checked; the remainder is of unknown origin. V and J calls and clone size are those listed in that table; D and trimming were worked out from the DNA. The table for this sample lists 50,000 or so clones; about four fifths of them were counted only once. The ten largest clones represent roughly 7.7% of the sample.

With respect to this clone: The specificity of this receptor is unknown. No much larger clonotype is one base removed from it; base qualities were not supplied.

Each collaborating institution followed its own protocols to collect whole blood in K2EDTA tubes. For TCRbeta analysis, collaborators shipped samples as frozen whole blood, isolated PBMCs, or DNA extracted from either of those sample types. This receptor chain uses TRBV30 and TRBJ1-1; the D gene is perhaps TRBD1, from 6 matching bases. This clonotype was sampled from a man aged 35-49 years with acute or convalescent COVID-19. The sequenced sample was peripheral blood. CDR3 reads: CAWSLQGNTEAFF. The DNA sequence is as follows: TGTGCCTGGAGCCTACAGGGGAACACTGAAGCTTTCTTT. The CDR3, completed at both ends by the reference TRBV30 and TRBJ1-1 genes, gives the full variable domain SQTIHQWPATLVQPVGSPLSLECTVEGTSNPNLYWYRQAAGRGLQLLFYSVGIGQISSEVPQNLSASRPQDRQFILSSKKLLLSDSGFYLCAWSLQGNTEAFFGQGTRLTVV.